Detailed here is one T cell receptor beta chain. Unique molecular identifiers were built into the TCRbeta library. TCRdb used MiXCR to reprocess the PCR reads, holding one entry per CDR3 protein. Of 300,000 to 350,000 distinct CDR3 sequences listed, 15% to 20% are singletons. These data are taken from a study of T-cell reconstitution after alpha-beta-depleted transplantation in children. Germline V lookup: CDR1 MDHEN, CDR2 SYDVKM. This CDR3 is 14 amino acids long. V dropped 4 bases and J dropped 4 bases, with 12 bases sitting between them. The genes are TRBV28 and TRBJ2-3, with D perhaps TRBD1 or TRBD2 (5 bases each). The sample was PBMCs, mostly from graft donor cells, taken 360 days after TCRalphabeta/CD19-depleted stem cell transplant. The receptor was derived from a male patient aged 2-10 years who had a stem cell transplant for acute lymphoblastic leukemia, so the T cells may come from the graft donor. The CDR3: CASSWPGLADTQYF. As DNA, the CDR3 is TGTGCCAGCAGTTGGCCGGGGCTGGCAGATACGCAGTATTTT.